A single sample is the source of the 24 T cell receptor beta chains below, sequenced in a study of cytomegalovirus exposure and HLA in healthy donors. Primers for the PCR totalled 60 Vbeta and 13 Jbeta. Using immunoSEQ multiplex PCR, the repertoire was profiled, and TCRdb retains in-frame clones only, with some absent. This sample yields roughly 170,000 clones, of which approximately 81% are seen a single time; roughly 1.5% belongs to the top ten. Sequenced material: PBMCs. The receptors were sampled from a male donor in good health and CMV-seronegative.

V gene TRBV18 combines with J gene TRBJ1-1, with a weak D call TRBD1 (5 bases). The CDR3 consists of 15 residues. The V gene's germline CDR1 is KGHSH and CDR2 LQKENI. Trimming pared 3 bases from V and 0 bases from J, leaving 11 bases between. CDR3 sequence reads: CASSPQRGMNTEAFF. The CDR3 coding sequence is TGTGCCAGCTCACCTCAAAGGGGTATGAACACTGAAGCTTTCTTT. The full variable domain, its missing parts supplied by reference TRBV18 and TRBJ1-1, is NAGVMQNPRHLVRRRGQEARLRCSPMKGHSHVYWYRQLPEEGLKFMVYLQKENIIDESGMPKERFSAEFPKEGPSILRIQQVVRGDSAAYFCASSPQRGMNTEAFFGQGTRLTVV.

Only a few counts were recorded for this clone. The chain combines TRBV27 with TRBJ1-4, with 9 bases matching TRBD1. The CDR3 has 15 residues. The J segment lost 7 bases and the V segment lost 5 bases, leaving 8 bases of the junction unmatched. Per the germline V gene, CDR1 is MNHEY and CDR2 is SMNVEV (reference sequence). This chain's CDR3 is CASSPRQGGGEKLFF. The CDR3 nucleotides are TGTGCCAGCAGTCCCCGACAGGGGGGAGGTGAAAAACTGTTTTTT.

This chain joins TRBV7-3 and TRBJ1-2; TRBD1 aligns across 7 bases. CDR3 size: 17 residues. Trimming took 0 bases from V and 4 from J; bases not matched to a gene: 11. Per germline, CDR1 SGHTA and CDR2 FQGTGA. CDR3 protein: CASSLTATDRRGYGYTF. CDR3 nucleotide sequence: TGTGCCAGCAGCTTAACGGCCACGGACAGGAGGGGCTATGGCTACACCTTC.

The rearrangement uses TRBV19 and TRBJ2-2; tentative D call: TRBD2 (6 bases). The CDR3 has 18 amino acids. Germline CDR1 is LNHDA and CDR2 is SQIVND (reference sequence). Between the trimmed V and J ends, which lost 7 bases and 4 bases, there was a span of 25 bases. This CDR3 reads CASTRGGIVLLGTGELFF. Here the CDR3 DNA reads TGTGCCAGTACCCGGGGCGGGATAGTACTCCTGGGCACCGGGGAGCTGTTTTTT.

The rearrangement links TRBV5-1 to TRBJ2-3; 7 positions agree with TRBD2. Germline V gene lookup returns CDR1 SGHRS and CDR2 YFSETQ. V shed 4 bases, J shed 1 base, and the junction held 6 bases outside the gene matches. The CDR3 is made up of 15 amino acids. The DNA for the CDR3 is TGCGCCAGCAGCGCAGACCTAGCGGGCACAGATACGCAGTATTTT. It specifies CASSADLAGTDTQYF. Using reference TRBV5-1 and TRBJ2-3 for the parts outside the CDR3, the full variable domain is KAGVTQTPRYLIKTRGQQVTLSCSPISGHRSVSWYQQTPGQGLQFLFEYFSETQRNKGNFPGRFSGRQFSNSRSEMNVSTLELGDSALYLCASSADLAGTDTQYFGPGTRLTVL.

This sequence joins TRBV27 and TRBJ2-1; 7 positions agree with TRBD2. The CDR3 has 15 residues. In germline, CDR1 is MNHEY, CDR2 SMNVEV (reference sequence). V lost 7 bases, J lost 6 bases, and 12 bases stayed unmatched. CDR3 sequence (DNA): TGTGCCAGCACCCCGGTTTTGGGGAGGGCCAATGAGCAGTTCTTC. This codes for CASTPVLGRANEQFF.

This chain uses TRBV9 with TRBJ2-2, with TRBD1 matching 7 bases. Looked up from germline, CDR1 is SGDLS and CDR2 is YYNGEE. This CDR3 has 16 amino acids. V lost 0 bases and J lost 4; bases outside the gene matches: 6. The CDR3 DNA reads as TGTGCCAGCAGCGTAGTAACAGGGGTAGGCACCGGGGAGCTGTTTTTT. Translation gives CASSVVTGVGTGELFF.

The chain employs TRBV10-2 and TRBJ1-1; TRBD1 agrees at 10 bases. Germline trimming cut 8 bases from V and 3 bases from J; bases unmatched to any gene: 6. CDR1 WSHSY and CDR2 SAAADI come from the germline V gene. The CDR3 extends over 14 amino acids. The CDR3: CASPEGTGDTEAFF. In DNA form, the CDR3 reads TGCGCCAGCCCAGAAGGGACAGGGGACACTGAAGCTTTCTTT.

The rearrangement joins TRBV7-9 to TRBJ2-7, with unresolved D. The germline gives CDR1 SEHNR, CDR2 FQNEAQ (reference sequence). This CDR3 has 14 residues. Trimming took 5 bases from V and 4 from J, leaving 15 bases between them. The CDR3 spells CASSTPVGVYEQYF. DNA for the CDR3: TGTGCCAGCAGCACCCCGGTAGGAGTGTACGAGCAGTACTTC.

The gene calls are TRBV19 and TRBJ2-5; 7 nucleotides align to TRBD1. CDR1 LNHDA and CDR2 SQIVND come from the germline V gene (reference sequence). V dropped 6 bases and J dropped 4; count of bases not matched to a gene: 5. The CDR3 spans 13 residues. CDR3 bases: TGTGCCAGTAGAGTAGGGGGCGGAGAGACCCAGTACTTC. This translates into CASRVGGGETQYF.

The chain carries TRBV11-3 and TRBJ1-1; D might be TRBD1 (6 bases). The CDR3 totals 15 residues. The germline CDR1 and CDR2 sequences are SGHNT and YENEEA. V lost 1 base and J 4 bases, leaving 13 bases between the germline ends. The CDR3 loop is CASSLGGGARTEAFF. The CDR3 bases are TGTGCCAGCAGCTTAGGTGGGGGGGCGCGCACTGAAGCTTTCTTT.

The chain employs TRBV6-1 and TRBJ2-5, with TRBD2 as a possible D gene (6 bases). Trimming shortened V by 3 bases and J by 6 bases, and 17 bases separated the two germline ends. This CDR3 region has 15 residues. Germline values: CDR1 MNHNS, CDR2 SASEGT. The CDR3 DNA follows: TGTGCCAGCAGTGAGCCCCTAGCGTCCAAAAAGACCCAGTACTTC. Amino acids: CASSEPLASKKTQYF.

The rearrangement links TRBV4-1 to TRBJ2-5; 7 bases align to TRBD1. The CDR3 is 15 residues long. Germline lookup yields CDR1 MGHRA and CDR2 YSYEKL. The ends lost 3 bases at V and 1 base at J; junction bases unmatched: 5. CDR3 coding DNA: TGCGCCAGCAGCCAGCCCCGGGACAGCCAAGAGACCCAGTACTTC. Residues: CASSQPRDSQETQYF.

This clone was counted only a few times. The chain has TRBV27 and TRBJ2-7; a possible D gene is TRBD1 (6 bases). The V end was cut by 5 bases, the J end by 2 bases, with 16 bases between. From germline, CDR1 is MNHEY and CDR2 SMNVEV (reference sequence). The CDR3 sequence is 15 residues long. The CDR3 loop is CASSRTGTPTYEQYF. The CDR3 region has the DNA TGTGCCAGCAGTCGGACCGGGACACCGACCTACGAGCAGTACTTC.

This clone has a handful of counts. This chain connects TRBV7-9 to TRBJ2-7; 7 bases map to TRBD1. Germline V lookup: CDR1 SEHNR, CDR2 FQNEAQ (reference sequence). The CDR3 totals 16 residues. V lost 5 bases to trimming and J lost 1 base; unmatched junction nucleotides: 11. Here the CDR3 reads CASSGLGRGSSYEQYF. CDR3 nucleotide sequence: TGTGCCAGCAGCGGGTTGGGCAGGGGGTCTTCCTACGAGCAGTACTTC.

The chain is built from TRBV6-5 and TRBJ1-4; TRBD1 might be the D (5 bases). Between the trimmed V and J ends, which lost 1 base and 3 bases, there was a span of 12 bases. This CDR3 contains 16 residues. Germline CDR1 is MNHEY and CDR2 is SVGAGI. The DNA for the CDR3 is TGTGCCAGCAGTTACTTCGGGGGGTTGCCTAATGAAAAACTGTTTTTT. Translated, it gives CASSYFGGLPNEKLFF.

The chain joins TRBV1 to TRBJ2-1; the tabulated D call, TRBD2, remains unverified against the DNA. TRBV1 is flagged as a pseudogene. This CDR3 contains 16 residues. In nucleotides, the CDR3 is TGCACCAGCAGCCAAGGCTGGGGGCGGGGGGGAAATGAGCAGTTCTTC. Protein sequence: CTSSQGWGRGGNEQFF.

This clone appeared a few times. This chain joins TRBV11-1 and TRBJ1-1; D ambiguous. CDR1 and CDR2 (germline): SGHAT, FQDESV (reference sequence). V was pared by 0 bases and J by 1 base, with 12 bases between. CDR3 length: 16 amino acids. The CDR3 spells CASSLAGGLPNTEAFF. CDR3 sequence (DNA): TGTGCCAGCAGCTTAGCGGGAGGACTCCCGAACACTGAAGCTTTCTTT.

The rearrangement links TRBV18 to TRBJ1-4, with unresolved D. V lost 2 bases and J lost 7, with 11 bases in between. This CDR3 has 14 amino acids. Germline assignment: CDR1 KGHSH and CDR2 LQKENI. CDR3 in amino acids: CASSPGSQSEKLFF. DNA for the CDR3: TGTGCCAGCTCACCAGGGAGCCAGAGTGAAAAACTGTTTTTT.

The rearrangement links TRBV14 to TRBJ1-1, with 8 bases aligning to TRBD1. The CDR3 is made up of 16 amino acids. V trimming: 4 bases; J trimming: 6 bases; junction bases outside the gene matches: 13. Germline V gene data show CDR1 as SGHDN and CDR2 as FVKESK. The CDR3 is CASSPLPRQGISEAFF. Here the CDR3 DNA reads TGTGCCAGCAGCCCCCTTCCCCGACAGGGGATCTCTGAAGCTTTCTTT.

This clone turned up a few times. This chain connects TRBV4-2 to TRBJ2-1; 7 bases map to TRBD1. There are 15 residues in the CDR3. CDR1 and CDR2 (germline): LGHNA, YNFKEQ. J gave up 0 bases and V 1 base, and 0 bases lay outside the gene matches. This CDR3 reads CASSQGTGSYNEQFF. CDR3 DNA sequence: TGTGCCAGCAGCCAAGGGACAGGCTCCTACAATGAGCAGTTCTTC.

A few counts support this clone. The chain combines TRBV4-1 with TRBJ2-5, with 8 bases identical to TRBD2. The J call may be in error: the DNA end matches TRBJ2-7 better. The germline V gene encodes CDR1 MGHRA and CDR2 YSYEKL. CDR3 length equals 13 residues. The CDR3 DNA reads as TGCGCCAGCAGCCAGGGACTAGTTGACGAGCAGTACTTC. Its protein product is CASSQGLVDEQYF.

This clone was counted only a few times. The chain links TRBV6-5 to TRBJ2-7; 7 bases agree with TRBD1. The CDR3 is 15 residues long. Germline V gene lookup returns CDR1 MNHEY and CDR2 SVGAGI. The trim removed 5 bases at V and 3 bases at J, leaving 10 bases unmatched. CDR3 amino acids: CASSRTGDGYYEQYF. The CDR3 bases are TGTGCCAGCAGTCGAACAGGGGATGGTTACTACGAGCAGTACTTC.

This clone was seen a few times. The rearrangement joins TRBV28 to TRBJ1-1; 7 positions agree with TRBD1. J lost 6 bases, V lost 7 bases, and 5 bases had no gene match. The CDR3 length is 12 residues. The V gene's germline CDR1 is MDHEN and CDR2 SYDVKM. CDR3 sequence reads: CASTAGGSEAFF. Written as DNA, the CDR3 is TGTGCCAGCACCGCAGGGGGGTCTGAAGCTTTCTTT.